These 4 T cell receptor beta chains came from one sample sequenced in a study of CD8+ T cells in alopecia areata. RNA extraction was followed by reverse transcription into cDNA, which acted as the sequencing template. The method was immunoSEQ multiplex PCR; TCRdb's version includes in-frame clones alone and lacks a portion of them. This table has about 140,000 clones, 55% to 65% appearing once. The sequencing sample was made of CD4+ T cells sorted from blood. The source of these receptors is a human donor in good health.

The table lists this clone with a few counts. This chain uses TRBV5-1 with TRBJ2-7, with D possibly called TRBD1 or TRBD2 (5 bases each). Germline loops: CDR1 SGHRS, CDR2 YFSETQ. The CDR3 consists of 17 residues. The V and J ends lost 4 bases and 0 bases respectively, with 20 bases between them. The CDR3 region is CASSQPGAREYSYEQYF. In DNA form, the CDR3 reads TGCGCCAGCAGCCAACCCGGGGCAAGGGAATACTCCTACGAGCAGTACTTC.

The genes are TRBV30 and TRBJ1-5, with D tentatively TRBD1 (6 bases). V was trimmed by 2 bases and J by 6 bases, leaving 14 bases between them. The CDR3 has 14 residues. CDR1 GTSNPN and CDR2 SVGIG come from the germline V gene (reference sequence). The CDR3 sequence is CAWSTGLTAQPQHF. CDR3 sequence (DNA): TGTGCCTGGAGTACAGGGCTTACCGCTCAGCCCCAGCATTTT. The whole variable domain, remainder taken from reference TRBV30 and TRBJ1-5, is SQTIHQWPATLVQPVGSPLSLECTVEGTSNPNLYWYRQAAGRGLQLLFYSVGIGQISSEVPQNLSASRPQDRQFILSSKKLLLSDSGFYLCAWSTGLTAQPQHFGDGTRLSIL.

The V gene is TRBV7-9, the J gene TRBJ1-1; a weak D match, TRBD1 (6 bases). Germline V CDR1 and CDR2: SEHNR, FQNEAQ (reference sequence). V lost 6 bases and J 0 bases, leaving 17 bases between the germline ends. This CDR3 contains 16 residues. CDR3 protein: CASRYRTAHLNTEAFF. The CDR3 DNA reads as TGTGCCAGCAGATACCGGACAGCCCATTTGAACACTGAAGCTTTCTTT.

The chain uses TRBV7-8 and TRBJ2-7; 9 bases are shared with TRBD1. The V segment lost 5 bases and the J segment 3 bases; nucleotides outside the gene matches: 8. The CDR3 is made up of 15 amino acids. CDR1 and CDR2 (germline): SGHVS, FQNEAQ. Written as DNA, the CDR3 is TGTGCCAGCAGCCTTGCGGGGACAGGGCGCTACGAGCAGTACTTC. Translation: CASSLAGTGRYEQYF.